The subject of this entry is one T cell receptor (beta chain). What it binds is unknown. This CDR3 spans 16 amino acids. V shed 6 bases and J 1 base; nucleotides not matched to a gene: 9. From germline, CDR1 is KGHSH and CDR2 LQKENI. This sample is part of a study of cytomegalovirus exposure and HLA in healthy donors. The overall study: In terms of ancestry, the Caucasian-associated cluster contained about 80% of the roughly 400 genotyped donors.

Regarding the study as a whole: A later analysis linked a missense variant in DCLRE1C to the trimming of TCR beta V and J genes. What a later analysis showed was that several of the most significant clusters appeared linked to common viral pathogens.

With 60 Vbeta and 13 Jbeta primers, the PCR was carried out. Original data processing: Unique TCR beta chains totaled around 86 million in a later count, with approximately 11 million of them shared. Sequencing was performed with immunoSEQ multiplex PCR; in TCRdb, only in-frame clones are kept and a portion is missing. D and trimming come from the DNA, and the V and J calls and clone size come from that table. The table counts more than 55,000 clones; roughly 5% lies in the top ten. The sample taken for sequencing was PBMCs. This TCR came from a woman aged 40 to 50 in good health and CMV-seropositive. The rearrangement joins TRBV18 to TRBJ1-1, with 9 bases matching TRBD1. CDR3 loop: CASSPRTGASNTEAFF. CDR3 sequence (DNA): TGTGCCAGCTCCCCGAGGACAGGGGCGTCGAACACTGAAGCTTTCTTT.